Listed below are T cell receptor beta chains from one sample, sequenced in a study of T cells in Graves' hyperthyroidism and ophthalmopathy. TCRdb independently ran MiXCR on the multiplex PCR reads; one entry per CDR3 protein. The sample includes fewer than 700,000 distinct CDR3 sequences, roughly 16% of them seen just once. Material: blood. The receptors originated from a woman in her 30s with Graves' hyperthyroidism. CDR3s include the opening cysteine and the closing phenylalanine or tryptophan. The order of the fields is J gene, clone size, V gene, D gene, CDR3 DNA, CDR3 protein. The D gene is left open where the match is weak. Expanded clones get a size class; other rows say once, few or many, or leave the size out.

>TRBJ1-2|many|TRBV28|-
TGTGCCAGCAGTTTTAAAAGACGACGTGGCTACACCTTC
CASSFKRRRGYTF
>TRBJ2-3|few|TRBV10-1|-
TGCGCCAGCAGCGCCGGGGCCTACTATACGCAGTATTTT
CASSAGAYYTQYF
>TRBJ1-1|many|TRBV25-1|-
TGTGCCAGCAGCTTACAAGGGAGGGGGGAAGCTTTCTTT
CASSLQGRGEAFF
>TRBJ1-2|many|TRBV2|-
TGTGCCAGCAGGGAGGACTCAACAGCGGATGGCTACACCTTC
CASREDSTADGYTF
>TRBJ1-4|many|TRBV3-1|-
TGTGCCAGCAGCCAAGGAGAGGGGAAACTGTTTTTT
CASSQGEGKLFF
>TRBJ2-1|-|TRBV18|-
TGTGCCAGCTCACCCCCTCGAAGAGGGATGGGCAATGAGCAGTTCTTC
CASSPPRRGMGNEQFF
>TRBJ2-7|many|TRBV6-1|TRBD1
TGTGCCAGCAGTGAGAGGGAACAGGGGGCCTCCTACGAGCAGTACTTC
CASSEREQGASYEQYF
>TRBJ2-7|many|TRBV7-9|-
TGTGCCAGCGGGGACGGCTACGAGCAGTACTTC
CASGDGYEQYF
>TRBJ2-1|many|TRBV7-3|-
TGTGCCAGCAGCCCCGTCCGGGGGAACCTAGAGCAGTTCTTC
CASSPVRGNLEQFF
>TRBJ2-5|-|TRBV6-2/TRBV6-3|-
TGTGCCAGCAGTTATTCGGCAGGTCAAGAGACCCAGTACTTC
CASSYSAGQETQYF
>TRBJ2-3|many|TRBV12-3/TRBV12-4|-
TGTGCCATCACATACCGACTAGTTGGAGATACGCAGTATTTT
CAITYRLVGDTQYF
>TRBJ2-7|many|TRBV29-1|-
TGCAGCGTTGTAGGCGAATCCTACGAGCAGTACTTC
CSVVGESYEQYF
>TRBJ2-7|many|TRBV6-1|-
TGTGCCAGCACCCCGGACTGGAGCTCCTACGAGCAGTACTTC
CASTPDWSSYEQYF
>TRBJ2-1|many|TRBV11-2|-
TGTGCCAGCAGCTTAGAAGGGTTCAGGGATGAGCAGTTCTTC
CASSLEGFRDEQFF
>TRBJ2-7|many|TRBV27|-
TGTGCCAGCACTACCACCGGGACCTCTTATACCTACGAGCAGTACTTC
CASTTTGTSYTYEQYF
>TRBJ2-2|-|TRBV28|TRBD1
TGTGCCAGCAGTGACCTGGACAGGCCCACCGGGGAGCTGTTTTTT
CASSDLDRPTGELFF
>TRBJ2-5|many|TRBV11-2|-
TGTGCCAGCAGCTTAGACCAAGAGACCCAGTACTTC
CASSLDQETQYF
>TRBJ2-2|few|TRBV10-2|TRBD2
TGCGCCAGCAGTGACATAAGCGGGAGGGACACCGGGGAGCTGTTTTTT
CASSDISGRDTGELFF
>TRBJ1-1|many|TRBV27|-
TGTGCCAGCAGACTTAGGGAGAACACTGAAGCTTTCTTT
CASRLRENTEAFF
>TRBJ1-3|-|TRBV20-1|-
TGCAGTGCTACAAACGCTGGCACCATATATTTT
CSATNAGTIYF
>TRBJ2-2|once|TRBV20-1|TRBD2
TGCAGTGCTGCCCCACTAGCGGGAGTACCCGGGGAGCTGTTTTTT
CSAAPLAGVPGELFF
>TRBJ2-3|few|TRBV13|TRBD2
TGTGCCAGCAGCTTTACTAGCGGGAGCACACAATGGGATACGCAGTATTTT
CASSFTSGSTQWDTQYF
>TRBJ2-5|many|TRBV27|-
TGTGCCAGCAGTTTATCCTGGGAGGTTGAGACCCAGTACTTC
CASSLSWEVETQYF
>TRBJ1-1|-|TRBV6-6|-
TGTGCCAGCAGTTACTCGGGGGGGCTAGGCACTGAAGCTTTCTTT
CASSYSGGLGTEAFF
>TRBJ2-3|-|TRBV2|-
TGTGCCAGCAGTGATCTCGGACCCGATACGCAGTATTTT
CASSDLGPDTQYF
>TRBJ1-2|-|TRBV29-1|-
TGCAGCGCCACTGGGCGGGGGGCGACGGATGGCTACACCTTC
CSATGRGATDGYTF
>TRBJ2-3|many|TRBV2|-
TGTGCCAGCAGTTTAAACGGGAGAGGAGATACGCAGTATTTT
CASSLNGRGDTQYF
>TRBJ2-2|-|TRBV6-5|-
TGTGCCAGCAGTTACTCGACCAGGGAGCTGTTTTTT
CASSYSTRELFF
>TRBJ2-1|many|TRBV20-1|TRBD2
TGCAGTGCTAGTAGGTCTAGCGGGAGTAATGAGCAGTTCTTC
CSASRSSGSNEQFF
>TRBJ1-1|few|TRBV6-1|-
TGTGCCAGCAGGCCGAGGGGGAACACTGAAGCTTTCTTT
CASRPRGNTEAFF
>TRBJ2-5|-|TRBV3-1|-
TGTGCCAGCAGCCAAGATGGCCAGGGGCTCTACTTC
CASSQDGQGLYF
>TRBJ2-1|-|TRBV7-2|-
-
CASSFYICSARGLAGGTYNEQFF
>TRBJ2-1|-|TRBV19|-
TGTGCCAGTAGTATAGATCGAGTTAGTGAGCAGTTCTTC
CASSIDRVSEQFF
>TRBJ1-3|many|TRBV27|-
TGTGCCCTTAAAAACAGGGAGGGTGGAAACACCATATATTTT
CALKNREGGNTIYF
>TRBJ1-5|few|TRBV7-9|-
TGTGCCAGCAGCCAAACAGGTCTCAATCAGCCCCAGCATTTT
CASSQTGLNQPQHF
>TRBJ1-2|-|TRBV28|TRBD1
TGTGCCAGCAGTTTATTCCAGGGGGCTGGCTACACCTTC
CASSLFQGAGYTF
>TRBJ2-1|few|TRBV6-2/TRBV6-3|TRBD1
TGTGCCAGCAGATCGACAGGGCGGGCCAATGAGCAGTTCTTC
CASRSTGRANEQFF
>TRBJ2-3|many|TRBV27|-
TGTGCCAGCAGTCGGGACCGCACGGGGGATACGCAGTATTTT
CASSRDRTGDTQYF
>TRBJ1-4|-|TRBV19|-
TGTGCCAGTAGTAGAAGGACCGGGACCCAAAATGAAAAACTGTTTTTT
CASSRRTGTQNEKLFF
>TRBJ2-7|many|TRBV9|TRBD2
TGTGCCAGCTCCGAACTAGCGGGGCCCTACGAGCAGTACTTC
CASSELAGPYEQYF
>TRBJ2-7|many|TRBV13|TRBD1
TGTGCCAGCAGCTTAGGGACAGGGGGCGGCTACGAGCAGTACTTC
CASSLGTGGGYEQYF
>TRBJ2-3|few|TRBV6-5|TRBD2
TGTGCCAGCAGTTACTCGCGGGGGGCCGATACGCAGTATTTT
CASSYSRGADTQYF
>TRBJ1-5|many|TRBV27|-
TGTGCCAGCAGTCCTGACACGTATCAGCCCCAGCATTTT
CASSPDTYQPQHF
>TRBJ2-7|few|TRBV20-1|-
TGCAGGGCCGGGTTCTCCTACGAGCAGTACTTC
CRAGFSYEQYF
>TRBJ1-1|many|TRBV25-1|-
TGTGCCACCGCCAGGGCAGGGGAAGCTTTCTTT
CATARAGEAFF
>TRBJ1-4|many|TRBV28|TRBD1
TGTGCCAGCAGTTACAGGGGGCTAACTAATGAAAAACTGTTTTTT
CASSYRGLTNEKLFF